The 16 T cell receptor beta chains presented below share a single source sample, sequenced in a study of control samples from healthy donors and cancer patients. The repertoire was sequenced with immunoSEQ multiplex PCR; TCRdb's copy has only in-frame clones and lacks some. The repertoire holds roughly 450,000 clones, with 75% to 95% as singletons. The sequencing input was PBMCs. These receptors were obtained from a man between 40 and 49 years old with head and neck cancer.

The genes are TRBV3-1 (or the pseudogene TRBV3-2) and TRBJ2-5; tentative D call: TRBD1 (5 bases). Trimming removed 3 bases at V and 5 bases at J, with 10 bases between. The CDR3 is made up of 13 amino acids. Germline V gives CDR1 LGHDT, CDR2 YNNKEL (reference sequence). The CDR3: CASSHSGQETQYF. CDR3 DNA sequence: TGTGCCAGCAGCCACTCAGGGCAGGAGACCCAGTACTTC.

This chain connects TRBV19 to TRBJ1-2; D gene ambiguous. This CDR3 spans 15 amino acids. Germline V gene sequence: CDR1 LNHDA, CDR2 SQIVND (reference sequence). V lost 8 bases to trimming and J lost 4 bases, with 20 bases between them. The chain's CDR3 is CASSPGSHPSYGYTF. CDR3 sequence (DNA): TGTGCCAGTTCCCCCGGGAGCCACCCAAGCTATGGCTACACCTTC.

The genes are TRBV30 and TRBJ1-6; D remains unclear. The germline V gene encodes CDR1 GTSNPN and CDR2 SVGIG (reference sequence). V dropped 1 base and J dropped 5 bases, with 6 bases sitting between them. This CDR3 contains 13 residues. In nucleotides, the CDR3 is TGTGCCTGGAGTGGAGGAGATAATTCACCCCTCCACTTT. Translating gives CAWSGGDNSPLHF. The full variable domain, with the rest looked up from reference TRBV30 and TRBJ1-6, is SQTIHQWPATLVQPVGSPLSLECTVEGTSNPNLYWYRQAAGRGLQLLFYSVGIGQISSEVPQNLSASRPQDRQFILSSKKLLLSDSGFYLCAWSGGDNSPLHFGNGTRLTVT.

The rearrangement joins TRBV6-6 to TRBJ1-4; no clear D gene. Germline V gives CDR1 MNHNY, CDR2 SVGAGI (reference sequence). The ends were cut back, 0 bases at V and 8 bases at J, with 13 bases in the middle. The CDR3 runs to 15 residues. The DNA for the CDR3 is TGTGCCAGCAGTTACTCGTCCGGGGTGGGGGAAAAACTGTTTTTT. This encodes CASSYSSGVGEKLFF.

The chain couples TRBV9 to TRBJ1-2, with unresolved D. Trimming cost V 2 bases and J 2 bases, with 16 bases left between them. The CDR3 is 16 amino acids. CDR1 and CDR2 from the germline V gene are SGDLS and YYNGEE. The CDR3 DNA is TGTGCCAGCAGCGTTCGAGTCCACGACCTAAACTATGGCTACACCTTC. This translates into CASSVRVHDLNYGYTF. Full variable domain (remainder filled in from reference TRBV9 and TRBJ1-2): DSGVTQTPKHLITATGQRVTLRCSPRSGDLSVYWYQQSLDQGLQFLIQYYNGEERAKGNILERFSAQQFPDLHSELNLSSLELGDSALYFCASSVRVHDLNYGYTFGSGTRLTVV.

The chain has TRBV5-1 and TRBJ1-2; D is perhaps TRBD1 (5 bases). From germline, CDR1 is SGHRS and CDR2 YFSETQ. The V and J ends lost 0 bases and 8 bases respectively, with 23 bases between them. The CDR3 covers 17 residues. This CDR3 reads CASSLDVSGRGPRGYTF. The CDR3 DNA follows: TGCGCCAGCAGCTTGGATGTTTCCGGGAGGGGTCCAAGAGGCTACACCTTC.

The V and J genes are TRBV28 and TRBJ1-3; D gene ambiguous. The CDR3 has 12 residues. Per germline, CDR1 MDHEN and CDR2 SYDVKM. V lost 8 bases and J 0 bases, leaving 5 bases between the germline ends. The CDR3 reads CASASSGNTIYF. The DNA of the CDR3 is TGTGCCAGCGCCTCCTCTGGAAACACCATATATTTT.

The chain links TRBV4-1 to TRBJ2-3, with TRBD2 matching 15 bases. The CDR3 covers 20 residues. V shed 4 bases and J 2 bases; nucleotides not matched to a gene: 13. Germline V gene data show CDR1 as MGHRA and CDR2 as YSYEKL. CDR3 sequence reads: CASSLLRTSGRGGATDTQYF. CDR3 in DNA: TGCGCCAGCAGCCTCCTCAGGACTAGCGGGAGGGGTGGAGCCACAGATACGCAGTATTTT.

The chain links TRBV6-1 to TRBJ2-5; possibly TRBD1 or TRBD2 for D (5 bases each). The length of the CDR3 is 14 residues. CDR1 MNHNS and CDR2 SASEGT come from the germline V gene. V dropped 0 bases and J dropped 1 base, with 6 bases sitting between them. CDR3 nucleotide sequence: TGTGCCAGCAGTGAAGCGGGGGTCCAAGAGACCCAGTACTTC. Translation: CASSEAGVQETQYF.

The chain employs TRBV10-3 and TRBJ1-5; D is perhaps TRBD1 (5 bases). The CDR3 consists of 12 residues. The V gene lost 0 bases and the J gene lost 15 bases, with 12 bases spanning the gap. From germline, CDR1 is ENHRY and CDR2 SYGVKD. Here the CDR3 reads CAISESEGPLHF. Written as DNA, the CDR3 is TGTGCCATCAGTGAGTCGGAGGGACCGCTGCATTTT.

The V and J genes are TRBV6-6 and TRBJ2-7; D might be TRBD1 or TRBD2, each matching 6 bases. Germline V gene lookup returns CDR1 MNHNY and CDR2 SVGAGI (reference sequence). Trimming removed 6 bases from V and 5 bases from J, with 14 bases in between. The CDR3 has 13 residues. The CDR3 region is CASRPGGSNEQYF. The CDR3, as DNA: TGTGCCAGCAGGCCCGGGGGCAGCAACGAGCAGTACTTC.

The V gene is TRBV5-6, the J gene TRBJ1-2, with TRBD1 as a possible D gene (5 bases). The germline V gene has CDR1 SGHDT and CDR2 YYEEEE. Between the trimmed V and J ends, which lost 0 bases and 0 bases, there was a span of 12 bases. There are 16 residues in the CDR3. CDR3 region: CASSLVVSGTNYGYTF. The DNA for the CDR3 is TGTGCCAGCAGCTTGGTGGTTTCAGGGACTAACTATGGCTACACCTTC. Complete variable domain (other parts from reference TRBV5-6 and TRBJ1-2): DAGVTQSPTHLIKTRGQQVTLRCSPKSGHDTVSWYQQALGQGPQFIFQYYEEEERQRGNFPDRFSGHQFPNYSSELNVNALLLGDSALYLCASSLVVSGTNYGYTFGSGTRLTVV.

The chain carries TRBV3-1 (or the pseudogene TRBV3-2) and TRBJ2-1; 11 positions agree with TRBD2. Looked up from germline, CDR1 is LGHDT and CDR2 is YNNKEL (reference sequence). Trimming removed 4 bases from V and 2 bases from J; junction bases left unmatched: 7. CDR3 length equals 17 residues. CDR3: CASSRRTSGSPYNEQFF. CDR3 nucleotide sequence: TGTGCCAGCAGCCGAAGAACTAGCGGGAGCCCCTACAATGAGCAGTTCTTC.

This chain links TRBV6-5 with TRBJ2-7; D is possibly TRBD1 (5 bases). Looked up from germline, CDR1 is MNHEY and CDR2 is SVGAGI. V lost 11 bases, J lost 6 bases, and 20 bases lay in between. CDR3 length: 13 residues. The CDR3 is CAARDLTQGEQYF. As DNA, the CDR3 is TGTGCCGCAAGAGACCTAACCCAGGGCGAGCAGTACTTC.

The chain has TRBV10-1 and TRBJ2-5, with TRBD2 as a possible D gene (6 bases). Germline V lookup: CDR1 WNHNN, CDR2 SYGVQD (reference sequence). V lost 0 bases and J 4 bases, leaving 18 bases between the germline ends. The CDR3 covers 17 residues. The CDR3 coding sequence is TGCGCCAGCAGTGAGTCGACGGCGGGGACCTGGGGAGAGACCCAGTACTTC. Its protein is CASSESTAGTWGETQYF.

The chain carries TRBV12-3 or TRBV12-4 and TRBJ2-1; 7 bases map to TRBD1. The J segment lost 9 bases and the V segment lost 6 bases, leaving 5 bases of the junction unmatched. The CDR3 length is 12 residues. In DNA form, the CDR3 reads TGTGCCAGCAGAAAGACAGGGACTGAGCAGTTCTTC. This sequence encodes CASRKTGTEQFF.